The source of this T cell receptor (beta chain) is a study of siplizumab effects on memory and regulatory T cells. General study results and limits: In unstimulated cells, naive T cells appeared more diverse than memory T cells and seemed major alloresponse contributors.

CDR1 is SNHLY and CDR2 is FYNNEI in the germline V gene. The ends were cut back, 7 bases at V and 2 bases at J, with 11 bases in the middle. The CDR3 is 13 amino acids. With respect to this clone: Its cognate antigen is unknown.

Clones were read by immunoSEQ multiplex PCR, and TCRdb kept only the in-frame ones, dropping some. The data hold under 140,000 clones, with roughly 92% observed a single time. This TCR was recovered from a human donor in good health. The specimen was CD4+ T cells sorted from blood. This sequence joins TRBV2 and TRBJ1-1, with unresolved D. The CDR3, as DNA: TGTGCCAGCAAGCCCGACGGTAACACTGAAGCTTTCTTT. Its translation: CASKPDGNTEAFF.